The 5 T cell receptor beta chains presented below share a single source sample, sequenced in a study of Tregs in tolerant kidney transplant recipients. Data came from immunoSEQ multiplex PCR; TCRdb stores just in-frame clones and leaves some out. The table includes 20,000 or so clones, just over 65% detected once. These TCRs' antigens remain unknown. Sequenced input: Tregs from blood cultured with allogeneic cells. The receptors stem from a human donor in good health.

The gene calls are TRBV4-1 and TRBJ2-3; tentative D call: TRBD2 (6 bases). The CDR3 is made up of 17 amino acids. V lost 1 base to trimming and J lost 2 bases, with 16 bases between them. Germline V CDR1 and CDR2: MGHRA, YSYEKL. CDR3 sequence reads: CASSQVTGVIVTDTQYF. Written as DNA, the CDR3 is TGCGCCAGCAGCCAAGTAACGGGGGTCATTGTCACAGATACGCAGTATTTT.

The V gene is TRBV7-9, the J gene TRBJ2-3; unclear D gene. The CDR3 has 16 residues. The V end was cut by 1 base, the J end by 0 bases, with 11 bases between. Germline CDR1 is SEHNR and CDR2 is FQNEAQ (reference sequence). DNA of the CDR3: TGTGCCAGCAGCTTAGGTTTATTATCTAGCACAGATACGCAGTATTTT. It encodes CASSLGLLSSTDTQYF.

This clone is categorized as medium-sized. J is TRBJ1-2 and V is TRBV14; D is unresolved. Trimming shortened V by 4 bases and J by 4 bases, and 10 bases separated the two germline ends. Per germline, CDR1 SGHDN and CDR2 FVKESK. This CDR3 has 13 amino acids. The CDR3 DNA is TGTGCCAGCAGCCCGACCTGGAGCTATGGCTACACCTTC. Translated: CASSPTWSYGYTF. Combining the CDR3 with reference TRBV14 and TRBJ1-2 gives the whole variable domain EAGVTQFPSHSVIEKGQTVTLRCDPISGHDNLYWYRRVMGKEIKFLLHFVKESKQDESGMPNNRFLAERTGGTYSTLKVQPAELEDSGVYFCASSPTWSYGYTFGSGTRLTVV.

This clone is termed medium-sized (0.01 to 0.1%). CDR3 sequence reads: CASSYGPGVAQHF. CDR3 DNA sequence: TGCGCCAGCAGTTATGGGCCGGGGGTGGCCCAGCATTTT. The V and J genes are TRBV5-1 and TRBJ1-5; maybe TRBD1 (5 bases). Germline V lookup: CDR1 SGHRS, CDR2 YFSETQ. Trimming stripped 5 bases from V and 11 bases from J, with 17 bases between. This CDR3 is built from 13 residues.

CDR3 nucleotide sequence: TGTGCCAGCAGTTTTTACAATGAGCAGTTCTTC. It is translated as CASSFYNEQFF. The V and J genes are TRBV6-5 and TRBJ2-1, with D unresolved. This CDR3 is built from 11 residues. The V gene lost 4 bases and the J gene lost 4 bases, with 2 bases spanning the gap. The V gene's germline CDR1 is MNHEY and CDR2 SVGAGI.